What follows is one TCR beta chain and its context. Germline loops: CDR1 SGHRS, CDR2 YFSETQ. The CDR3 spans 18 residues. V dropped 0 bases and J dropped 10; count of bases not matched to a gene: 18. The sample originates from a study of cytomegalovirus exposure and HLA in healthy donors. With 60 Vbeta and 13 Jbeta primers, the PCR was carried out. Profiling relied on immunoSEQ multiplex PCR, and the TCRdb table lists in-frame clones only, not all of them. In the table there are about 170,000 clones, around three quarters of which are singletons. The chain uses TRBV5-1 and TRBJ2-1; 8 bases align to TRBD1. The specimen sequenced was PBMCs. This TCR was sampled from a woman aged 50 to 60 in good health and CMV-seronegative. CDR3 in amino acids: CASSLEASRRTGRYEQFF. CDR3 in DNA: TGCGCCAGCAGCTTGGAGGCCAGCCGAAGGACAGGGAGGTACGAGCAGTTCTTC.